A selection of T cell receptor beta chains follows, all from one sample in a study of tumor-infiltrating lymphocytes in primary liver carcinoma. Using its own MiXCR run on the multiplex PCR reads, TCRdb lists one record per CDR3 protein. The sample includes tens of thousands of distinct CDR3 sequences, approximately 70% of them seen just once. The specimen sequenced was liver tumor tissue from sampling region 2. Receptors originate from a middle-aged man with primary liver carcinoma and hepatitis B virus infection. Both conserved end residues are part of each CDR3. The D gene is left open where the match is weak. The size field is filled for only some rows; it gives once, few, many or a size class.

j_call,clone_size,d_call,v_call,cdr3_aa,cdr3_nt
TRBJ2-1,-,-,TRBV11-2,CASSPHGNGIIYNGQFF,TGTGCCAGTAGCCCCCACGGTAACGGGATTATCTACAATGGGCAGTTCTTC
TRBJ2-5,large,-,TRBV11-1,CASSLQGETQYF,TGTGCCAGCAGCTTACAGGGAGAGACCCAGTACTTC
TRBJ2-7,-,-,TRBV6-2/TRBV6-3,CVSSLRDRAHEQYF,TGTGTCAGCAGCCTCCGGGATAGGGCCCACGAGCAGTATTTC
TRBJ2-1,-,-,TRBV7-2,CASREGARPYNEQLF,TGTGCCAGCAGGGAGGGAGCTAGACCCTACAATGAGCAGCTCTTC
TRBJ2-7,-,-,TRBV24-1,CVTSNAVSYEQYF,TGTGTCACCAGCAACGCGGTCTCCTACGAGCAGTACTTC
TRBJ2-2,few,-,TRBV11-1,CASSYTGPFPGELFF,TGTGCTAGCAGCTATACAGGACCTTTCCCCGGGGAACTGTTTTTT
TRBJ2-1,-,-,TRBV7-9,CASGRIQRWAYNEQFF,TGCGCCAGCGGAAGGATTCAGCGATGGGCTTACAATGAGCAGTTCTTC
TRBJ2-1,-,-,TRBV6-1,CASTELNEQFF,TGTGCCAGTACAGAGTTGAATGAGCAGTTCTTC
TRBJ1-6,medium-sized,TRBD1,TRBV6-5,CASSYTQGLESPLHF,TGTGCCAGCAGTTACACACAGGGGCTGGAGTCACCCCTCCACTTT
TRBJ1-1,medium-sized,-,TRBV14,CASSQADLNTEAFF,TGTGCCAGCAGCCAAGCAGATTTGAACACTGAAGCTTTCTTT
TRBJ2-1,many,-,TRBV5-1,CASSSEDAYNEQFF,TGCGCCAGCAGCTCTGAGGACGCCTACAATGAGCAGTTCTTC
TRBJ1-1,-,-,TRBV6-2/TRBV6-3,CDMSSAGPAFF,TGTGACATGAGTTCGGCAGGGCCGGCTTTCTTT
TRBJ2-3,-,TRBD2,TRBV12-3/TRBV12-4,CASSLLRLGTSGRTDTHYF,TGTGCCAGCAGTTTACTCCGGCTCGGGACTAGCGGGAGAACGGATACGCACTATTTT
TRBJ1-4,-,-,TRBV7-9,CASGLWGGTPTNEKLFF,TGTGCCAGCGGACTGTGGGGCGGGACCCCAACTAATGAAAAACTGTTTTTT
TRBJ2-7,-,-,TRBV29-1,CSGPGRGFEQYF,TGCAGCGGTCCAGGGCGAGGCTTCGAGCAGTACTTC
TRBJ2-7,-,-,TRBV11-1,CANSLGLEQYF,TGTGCCAACAGTTTAGGGCTCGAGCAGTACTTC
TRBJ2-3,few,TRBD2,TRBV6-2/TRBV6-3,CASNYQAGGPTDTQYF,TGTGCCAGCAATTACCAAGCGGGAGGGCCGACAGATACGCAGTATTTT
TRBJ2-5,-,TRBD1,TRBV29-1,CSAEADRGRVETQYF,TGCAGTGCTGAAGCGGACAGGGGGCGAGTAGAGACCCAGTACTTC
TRBJ2-5,few,TRBD2,TRBV28,CASSLGPRGVVKTQYF,TGTGCCAGCAGTTTAGGTCCTCGGGGGGTAGTGAAGACCCAGTACTTC
TRBJ2-2,-,-,TRBV28,CASSPAGTDVGELYF,TGTGCCAGCAGCCCCGCTGGGACGGACGTTGGGGAGCTGTATTTT
TRBJ2-1,-,TRBD2,TRBV11-2,CASSLDTSGRPLFF,TGTGCCAGCAGCTTAGATACTAGCGGGAGGCCTCTGTTCTTT
TRBJ2-7,-,-,TRBV21-1,CASSRTPSGAMAREQYF,TGTGCCAGCAGCCGAACTCCCTCGGGGGCAATGGCGCGCGAGCAGTACTTC
TRBJ2-1,-,-,TRBV11-2,CASSSLTVGEQLF,TGTGCCAGCAGCTCCCTAACAGTGGGAGAGCAGCTCTTC
TRBJ2-1,-,-,TRBV7-9,CASASERGEQFF,TGTGCCAGCGCCTCGGAGCGTGGTGAGCAGTTCTTC
TRBJ1-1,-,TRBD1,TRBV12-3/TRBV12-4,CASTLGQVNTEAFF,TGTGCCAGTACCCTAGGACAGGTGAACACTGAAGCTTTCTTT
TRBJ1-1,-,-,TRBV29-1,CSASPGFAMNTEAFF,TGCAGCGCTTCCCCGGGTTTTGCAATGAACACTGAAGCCTTCTTT
TRBJ2-7,-,-,TRBV5-5,CANSWGVYSSYERFF,TGTGCCAACAGCTGGGGAGTGTACTCGTCCTACGAGCGGTTCTTC
TRBJ1-1,-,-,TRBV12-3/TRBV12-4,CASNPRSNIEAFF,TGTGCCAGCAATCCTCGGTCGAACATTGAAGCTTTCTTT
TRBJ2-7,-,-,TRBV5-6,CASSLRGSFYEQYF,TGTGCCAGCAGCTTACGTGGAAGCTTCTACGAGCAGTACTTC
TRBJ1-2,-,TRBD1,TRBV11-1,CASRRPGTDYGYTF,TGTGCCAGCCGCCGCCCAGGGACAGACTATGGTTACACCTTC
TRBJ1-2,many,TRBD1,TRBV25-1,CASSSRDSQGYGYTF,TGTGCCAGCAGCTCCCGGGACAGCCAGGGCTATGGCTACACCTTC
TRBJ1-1,-,-,TRBV6-1,CTSSGWKNIEAFF,TGTACCAGCAGTGGGTGGAAGAACATTGAAGCTTTCTTT
TRBJ1-1,many,-,TRBV30,CAWSVKGGKEAFF,TGTGCCTGGAGTGTAAAGGGAGGTAAAGAAGCTTTCTTT
TRBJ2-1,-,-,TRBV12-3/TRBV12-4,CASSFDKGNEQFF,TGCGCCAGCAGTTTCGACAAAGGCAATGAGCAGTTCTTC
TRBJ2-1,-,-,TRBV12-3/TRBV12-4,CVSIRVLSQWEQFF,TGTGTCAGCATCCGGGTCTTGTCCCAATGGGAGCAGTTCTTC
TRBJ1-5,-,-,TRBV11-2,CASSLVGVTGSNRSQHF,TGTGCTAGCAGCTTAGTAGGGGTAACAGGGAGCAATCGGTCCCAGCATTTT
TRBJ2-7,few,-,TRBV12-3/TRBV12-4,CASSLRRGPYERYF,TGTGCCAGCAGTTTAAGGCGGGGCCCCTACGAGCGGTACTTC
TRBJ2-3,-,-,TRBV30,CAWSVKDDQPQYF,TGTGCCTGGAGTGTTAAGGACGATCAGCCCCAGTATTTT
TRBJ1-1,-,-,TRBV2,CAGSGDNDRLDTEAFF,TGTGCCGGCAGTGGGGATAATGACAGACTGGACACTGAAGCTTTCTTT
TRBJ2-7,many,TRBD2,TRBV5-1,CASSLAAGVTHEQYF,TGCGCCAGCAGCTTGGCAGCGGGAGTTACCCACGAGCAGTACTTC
TRBJ1-1,-,-,TRBV12-3/TRBV12-4,CASSFLVLICEASF,TGTGCCAGCAGTTTTCTCGTACTAATATGTGAAGCTTCCTTT
TRBJ1-6,-,-,TRBV11-1,CASSRTPASHLHF,TGTGCCAGCAGCCGGACACCGGCTTCACACCTCCACTTT
TRBJ2-1,-,-,TRBV11-2,CANGLSRFDNEQFF,TGTGCCAACGGCTTGTCGAGGTTCGACAATGAGCAGTTCTTC
TRBJ2-7,once,-,TRBV6-5,CASSYGVAYEQYF,TGTGCCAGCAGTTACGGAGTAGCGTACGAGCAGTACTTC
TRBJ1-3,many,-,TRBV6-6,CASSQNEAGNTIYF,TGTGCCAGCAGTCAAAACGAAGCTGGAAACACCATATATTTT
TRBJ1-2,-,-,TRBV6-1,CASSESAVWYDGYTF,TGTGCCAGCAGCGAGAGCGCCGTGTGGTACGATGGCTACACCTTC
TRBJ2-7,-,-,TRBV5-6,CASSSRGPEEYEQYF,TGCGCCAGCAGCTCTAGGGGACCAGAGGAATACGAGCAGTACTTC
TRBJ1-1,-,-,TRBV29-1,CSGASGWVMNTEAFF,TGCAGCGGTGCCTCAGGGTGGGTCATGAACACTGAAGCTTTCTTC
TRBJ1-5,few,-,TRBV10-3,CAINETVDNQPQHF,TGTGCCATCAACGAGACAGTAGACAATCAGCCCCAGCATTTT
TRBJ2-1,-,-,TRBV11-2,CASSYAAGEEFF,TGTGCCAGCAGCTACGCGGCAGGGGAGGAATTCTTC
TRBJ2-7,-,TRBD1,TRBV7-2,CASSRSGTGRRAQYF,TGTGCCAGCAGCCGATCCGGGACAGGGCGACGAGCGCAGTACTTC
TRBJ2-1,-,-,TRBV7-9,CASSDSLPENNEQFF,TGTGCCAGCAGCGACAGTTTACCCGAAAACAATGAGCAGTTCTTC
TRBJ2-3,-,TRBD2,TRBV4-3,CASSHDLPSGTSGRGDTQYF,TGCGCCAGCAGCCACGATCTTCCATCCGGGACTAGCGGGAGAGGAGATACGCAGTATTTT
TRBJ2-7,-,-,TRBV11-2,CASSLDAGPPYEQYF,TGTGCCAGCAGCTTAGACGCGGGACCCCCCTACGAGCAGTACTTC
TRBJ1-2,-,-,TRBV5-1,CARSLARGGDYGYTF,TGCGCCAGAAGCTTGGCCAGAGGAGGGGACTATGGCTACACCTTC